This T cell receptor beta chain was recovered during a study of immune evolution from preneoplasia to lung adenocarcinoma (dated by TCRdb to about 2021). Regarding the research as a whole: HLA loss of heterozygosity was found in around 7% of AIS, around 15% of MIA and roughly 31% of ADC lesions, and in no AAH lesions. The study combined immune gene expression, TCR sequencing and multiplex immunofluorescence to profile immune contexture across lung adenocarcinoma precursors and invasive adenocarcinoma. Resected precursor lesions (AAH, AIS, MIA) and invasive adenocarcinomas were each compared against paired morphologically normal lung tissue. Sample size was based on specimen availability rather than a prior power calculation. The immune data were integrated with whole exome sequencing and methylation data obtained from the same cohort of nodules. The overall cohort was made up of fewer than 70 patients with pulmonary nodules who had surgical resection. The TCR sequencing data were obtained from about 47 patients. According to the study, 105 samples were used for TCR sequencing. POLYSOLVER was used to infer Class I HLA alleles from exome data, while LOHHLA was used to detect allele-specific HLA loss. Broader findings and caveats from the paper: Normal lung showed the highest clonality, whereas later-stage lesions appeared to have higher T cell density and diversity but lower clonality. T cell clonality was highest in KRAS-mutant nodules compared with EGFR-mutant or double wild-type lesions. Because all patients were from Japan and China, applicability to Western populations was uncertain. Normal lung had the highest top T cell clone frequencies, which appeared to decline progressively from AAH through AIS, MIA and invasive adenocarcinoma. Findings were based on association rather than direct causation; larger cohorts with long-term follow-up and longitudinal biopsies were deemed needed.

Counted from cysteine to phenylalanine, this CDR3 has 13 amino acids. The entry retains the CDR3 DNA only, 39 bases that are in frame from base 1. Trimming costs V 4 bases and J 4 bases, and their ends lie 11 bases apart. As encoded in the germline V gene, CDR1 is SGHNT while CDR2 is YENEEA. Between 2014 and 2017, the patients underwent resection in either Japan or China. Two lung cancer pathologists independently reviewed H&E slides to confirm the histologic diagnosis of every case. For nucleic acid extraction, premalignant or tumor cells were enriched by macro-dissection following pathologic assessment. DNA was isolated from FFPE tissue using the AllPrep DNA/RNA FFPE Kit. In regard to this clone: Its recognized antigen is unknown. No qualities accompany the bases; no much larger clone lies one base away.

Using the immunoSEQ hsTCRbeta Kit, TCR beta CDR3 regions were sequenced from DNA. As for the authors' bioinformatics: The ImmunoSEQ Analyzer was used to analyse the TCR sequencing data. T cell clonality was defined as 1 minus Pielou's evenness, as computed on productive rearrangements. To measure T cell diversity, the inverse Simpson index was applied to productive templates. T cell density was expressed as TCR beta template counts normalized to usable DNA, with usable DNA estimated by amplifying and sequencing housekeeping genes. TCR metrics were compared across histologic stages using two-sided Kruskal-Wallis tests. Imported from immuneACCESS, the table was reduced by TCRdb to in-frame sequences with V and J called. These copies leave out some clones; in studies compared against another copy, an unresolved V gene accounts for under half, and the cause of the remainder is not known. The DNA gave D and trimming, while V, J and clone size come from that table. In this sample the table shows 8,000 to 10,000 clones, more than 75% of which occur a single time. Over 10% of the sample goes to the ten largest clones.

This clonotype originated in an older person with lung adenocarcinoma. The sequence is built from TRBV11-3 and TRBJ2-7; the D segment cannot be called with confidence. Sequencing was performed on FFPE lung adenocarcinoma in situ tissue. The cell subset or site label corresponds to: preinvasive adenocarcinoma in situ (AIS). The DNA reads TGTGCCAGCAGCTCTATAGACCTTTACGAGCAGTACTTC. This yields the protein CASSSIDLYEQYF. Reference TRBV11-3 and TRBJ2-7 proteins supply the regions before and after the CDR3; the full variable domain is: EAGVVQSPRYKIIEKKQPVAFWCNPISGHNTLYWYLQNLGQGPELLIRYENEEAVDDSQLPKDRFSAERLKGVDSTLKIQPAELGDSAVYLCASSSIDLYEQYFGPGTRLTVT.